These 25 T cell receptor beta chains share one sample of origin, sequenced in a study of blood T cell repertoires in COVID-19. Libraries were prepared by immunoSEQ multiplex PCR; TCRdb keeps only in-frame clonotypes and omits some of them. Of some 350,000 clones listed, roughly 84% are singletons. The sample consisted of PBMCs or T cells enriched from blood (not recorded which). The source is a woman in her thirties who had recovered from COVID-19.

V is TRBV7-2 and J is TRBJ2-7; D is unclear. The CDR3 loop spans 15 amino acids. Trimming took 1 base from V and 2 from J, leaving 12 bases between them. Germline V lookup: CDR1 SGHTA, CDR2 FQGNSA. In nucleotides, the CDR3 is TGTGCCAGCAGCTTAGGGGCAGGTTCGACCTACGAGCAGTACTTC. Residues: CASSLGAGSTYEQYF.

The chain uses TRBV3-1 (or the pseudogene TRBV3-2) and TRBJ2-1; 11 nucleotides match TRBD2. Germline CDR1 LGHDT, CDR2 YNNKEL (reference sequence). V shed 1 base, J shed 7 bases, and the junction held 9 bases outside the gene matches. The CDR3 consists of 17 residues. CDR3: CASSQVSGRGGRNEQFF. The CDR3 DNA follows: TGTGCCAGCAGCCAAGTTAGCGGGAGGGGGGGTCGGAATGAGCAGTTCTTC.

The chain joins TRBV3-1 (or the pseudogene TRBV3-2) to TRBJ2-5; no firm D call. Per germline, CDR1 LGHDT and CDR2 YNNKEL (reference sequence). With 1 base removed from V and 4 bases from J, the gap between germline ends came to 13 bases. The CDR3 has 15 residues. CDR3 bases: TGTGCCAGCAGCCAAGGGGCCATGAAAGGAGAGACCCAGTACTTC. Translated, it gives CASSQGAMKGETQYF.

CDR3 DNA: TGTGCCAGCCTTAACTTTCGACAGCGCAGTGAGCAGTTCTTC. Its translation: CASLNFRQRSEQFF. The J gene is TRBJ2-1, the V gene TRBV11-3; the D gene is possibly TRBD1 (5 bases). CDR3 length: 14 amino acids. Germline lookup yields CDR1 SGHNT and CDR2 YENEEA. Between the trimmed V and J ends, which lost 8 bases and 9 bases, there was a span of 20 bases.

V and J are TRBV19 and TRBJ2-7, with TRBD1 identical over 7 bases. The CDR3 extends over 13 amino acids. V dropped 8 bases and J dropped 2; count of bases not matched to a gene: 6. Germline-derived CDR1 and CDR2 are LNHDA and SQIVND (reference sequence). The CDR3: CASPWDSTYEQYF. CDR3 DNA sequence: TGTGCCAGTCCCTGGGACAGCACCTACGAGCAGTACTTC.

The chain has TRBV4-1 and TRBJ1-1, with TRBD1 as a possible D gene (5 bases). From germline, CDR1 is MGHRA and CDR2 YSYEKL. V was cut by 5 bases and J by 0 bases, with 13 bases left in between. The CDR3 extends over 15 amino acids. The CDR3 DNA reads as TGCGCCAGCAGCACTAGGGGACTGATGAACACTGAAGCTTTCTTT. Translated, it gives CASSTRGLMNTEAFF.

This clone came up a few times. The CDR3 region is CASSLVAGSSPLHF. The DNA for the CDR3 is TGTGCCAGCAGCTTAGTGGCCGGGTCGTCACCCCTCCACTTT. V gene TRBV7-9 combines with J gene TRBJ1-6; D unresolved. With 1 base removed from V and 10 bases from J, the gap between germline ends came to 11 bases. The CDR3 extends over 14 amino acids. In germline, CDR1 is SEHNR, CDR2 FQNEAQ (reference sequence). The full variable domain, with the rest looked up from reference TRBV7-9 and TRBJ1-6, is DTGVSQNPRHKITKRGQNVTFRCDPISEHNRLYWYRQTLGQGPEFLTYFQNEAQLEKSRLLSDRFSAERPKGSFSTLEIQRTEQGDSAMYLCASSLVAGSSPLHFGNGTRLTVT.

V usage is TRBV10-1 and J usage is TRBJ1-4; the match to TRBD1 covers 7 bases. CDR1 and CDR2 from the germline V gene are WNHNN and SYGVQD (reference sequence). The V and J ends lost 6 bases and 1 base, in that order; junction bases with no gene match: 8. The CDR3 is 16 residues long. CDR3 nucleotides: TGCGCCAGCAGCCAGGGGGTGGAGAGAACTAATGAAAAACTGTTTTTT. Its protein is CASSQGVERTNEKLFF.

The CDR3 sequence: CAITTAQQGHYGYTF. The CDR3 DNA reads TGTGCCATTACAACAGCGCAACAGGGCCACTATGGCTACACCTTC. The chain recombines TRBV10-3 with TRBJ1-2; D may be TRBD1 (6 bases). The germline gives CDR1 ENHRY, CDR2 SYGVKD. The CDR3 is 15 amino acids. Between the trimmed V and J ends, which lost 9 bases and 3 bases, there was a span of 20 bases.

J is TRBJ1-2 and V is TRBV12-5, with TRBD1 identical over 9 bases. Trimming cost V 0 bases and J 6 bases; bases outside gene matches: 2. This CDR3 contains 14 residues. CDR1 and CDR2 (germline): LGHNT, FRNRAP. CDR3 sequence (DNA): TGTGCTAGTGGTTTGGTCGGACAGGGGAATGGCTACACCTTC. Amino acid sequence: CASGLVGQGNGYTF. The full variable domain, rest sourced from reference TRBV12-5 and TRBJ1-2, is DARVTQTPRHKVTEMGQEVTMRCQPILGHNTVFWYRQTMMQGLELLAYFRNRAPLDDSGMPKDRFSAEMPDATLATLKIQPSEPRDSAVYFCASGLVGQGNGYTFGSGTRLTVV.

In nucleotides, the CDR3 is TGTGCCAGCGGGAGGGACAGAGCCTACGAGCAGTACTTC. Its translation is CASGRDRAYEQYF. This chain uses TRBV19 with TRBJ2-7; D possibly corresponds to TRBD2 (8 bases). The CDR3 totals 13 residues. The germline gives CDR1 LNHDA, CDR2 SQIVND (reference sequence). With 9 bases removed from V and 2 bases from J, the gap between germline ends came to 14 bases.

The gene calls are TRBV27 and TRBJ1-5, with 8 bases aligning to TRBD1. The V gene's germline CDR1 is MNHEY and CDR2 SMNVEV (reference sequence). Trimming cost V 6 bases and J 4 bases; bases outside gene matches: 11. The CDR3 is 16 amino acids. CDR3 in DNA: TGTGCCAGCAGACCCGGACAGGGCGAACTGAATCAGCCCCAGCATTTT. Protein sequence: CASRPGQGELNQPQHF.

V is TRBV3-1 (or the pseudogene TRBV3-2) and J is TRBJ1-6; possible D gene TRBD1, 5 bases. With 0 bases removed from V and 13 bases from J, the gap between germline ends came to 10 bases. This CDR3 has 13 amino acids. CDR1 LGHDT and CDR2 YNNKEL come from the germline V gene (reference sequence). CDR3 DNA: TGTGCCAGCAGCCAAGATCATCGGGGGCCCCTCCACTTT. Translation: CASSQDHRGPLHF.

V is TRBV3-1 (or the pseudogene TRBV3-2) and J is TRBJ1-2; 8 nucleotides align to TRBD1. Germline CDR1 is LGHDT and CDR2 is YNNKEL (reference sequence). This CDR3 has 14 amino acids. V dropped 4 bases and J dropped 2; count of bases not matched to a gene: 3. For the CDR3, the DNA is TGTGCCAGCAGCCTAACAGGGGGGAACTATGGCTACACCTTC. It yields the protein CASSLTGGNYGYTF.

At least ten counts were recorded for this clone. Written as DNA, the CDR3 is TGCGCCAGCAGCTTGGGGGCAGGGTCGGGCGAGCAGTACTTC. Amino acid sequence: CASSLGAGSGEQYF. This chain joins TRBV5-1 and TRBJ2-7; maybe TRBD1 (5 bases). Deletions cut 0 bases from V and 6 bases from J, with 13 bases between. The CDR3 has 14 amino acids. Germline V gives CDR1 SGHRS, CDR2 YFSETQ.

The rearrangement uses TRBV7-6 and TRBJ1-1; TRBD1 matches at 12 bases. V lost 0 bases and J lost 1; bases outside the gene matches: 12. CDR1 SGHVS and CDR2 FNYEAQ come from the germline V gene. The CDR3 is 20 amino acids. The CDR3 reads CASSLALRDRGRGRNTEAFF. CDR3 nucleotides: TGTGCCAGCAGCTTAGCGCTGAGGGACAGGGGGCGCGGGAGGAACACTGAAGCTTTCTTT.

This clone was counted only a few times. Written as DNA, the CDR3 is TGCGCCAGCAGCGAGGGACAGGTACTCGGGAGTGGCTACACCTTC. It encodes CASSEGQVLGSGYTF. V is TRBV5-1 and J is TRBJ1-2; 8 bases line up with TRBD1. Trimming at V came to 4 bases and at J to 7 bases, leaving 12 bases not matched to a gene. The CDR3 covers 15 residues. Germline V lookup: CDR1 SGHRS, CDR2 YFSETQ. Variable domain in full (rest from reference TRBV5-1 and TRBJ1-2): KAGVTQTPRYLIKTRGQQVTLSCSPISGHRSVSWYQQTPGQGLQFLFEYFSETQRNKGNFPGRFSGRQFSNSRSEMNVSTLELGDSALYLCASSEGQVLGSGYTFGSGTRLTVV.

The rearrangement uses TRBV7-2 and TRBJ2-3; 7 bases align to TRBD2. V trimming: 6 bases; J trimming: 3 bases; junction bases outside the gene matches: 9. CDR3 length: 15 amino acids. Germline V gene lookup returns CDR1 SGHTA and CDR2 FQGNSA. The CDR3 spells CASSPGGSGTDTQYF. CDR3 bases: TGTGCCAGCAGTCCCGGGGGTAGCGGGACAGATACGCAGTATTTT.

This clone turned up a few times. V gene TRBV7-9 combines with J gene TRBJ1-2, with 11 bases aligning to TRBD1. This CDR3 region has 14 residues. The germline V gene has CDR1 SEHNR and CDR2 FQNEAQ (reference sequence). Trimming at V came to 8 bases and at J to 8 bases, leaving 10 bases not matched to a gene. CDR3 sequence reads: CASGPGQGEGGYTF. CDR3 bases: TGTGCCAGCGGACCGGGACAGGGGGAGGGAGGCTACACCTTC.

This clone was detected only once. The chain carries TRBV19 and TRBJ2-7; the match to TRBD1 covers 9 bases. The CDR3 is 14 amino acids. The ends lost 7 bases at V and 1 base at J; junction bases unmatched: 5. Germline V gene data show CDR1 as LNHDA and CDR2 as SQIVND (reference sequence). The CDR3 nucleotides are TGTGCCAGTACCCCCGGGACAGGGTCCTACGAGCAGTACTTC. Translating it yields CASTPGTGSYEQYF.

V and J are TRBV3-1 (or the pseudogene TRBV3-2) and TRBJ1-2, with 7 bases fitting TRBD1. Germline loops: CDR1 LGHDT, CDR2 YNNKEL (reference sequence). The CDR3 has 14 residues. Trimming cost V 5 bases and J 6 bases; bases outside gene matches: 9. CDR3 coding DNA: TGTGCCAGCAGCTCACAGGGGTTGTGGGATGGCTACACCTTC. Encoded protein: CASSSQGLWDGYTF.

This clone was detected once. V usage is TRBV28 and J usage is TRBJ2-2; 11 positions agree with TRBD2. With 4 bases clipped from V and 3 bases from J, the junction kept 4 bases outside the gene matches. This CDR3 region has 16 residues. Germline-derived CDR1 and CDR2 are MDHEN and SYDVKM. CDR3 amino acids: CASSWLAGGYTGELFF. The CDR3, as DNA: TGTGCCAGCAGTTGGCTAGCGGGGGGTTACACCGGGGAGCTGTTTTTT. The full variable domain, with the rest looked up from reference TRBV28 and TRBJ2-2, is DVKVTQSSRYLVKRTGEKVFLECVQDMDHENMFWYRQDPGLGLRLIYFSYDVKMKEKGDIPEGYSVSREKKERFSLILESASTNQTSMYLCASSWLAGGYTGELFFGEGSRLTVL.

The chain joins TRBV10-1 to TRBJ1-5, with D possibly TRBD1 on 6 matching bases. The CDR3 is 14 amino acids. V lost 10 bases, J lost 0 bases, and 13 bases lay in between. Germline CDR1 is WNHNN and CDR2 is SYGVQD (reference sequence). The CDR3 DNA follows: TGCGCCACCCTAGGGACACTTAGCAATCAGCCCCAGCATTTT. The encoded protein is CATLGTLSNQPQHF.

The CDR3 sequence is CSVDRSGTRNEQFF. Here the CDR3 DNA reads TGCAGCGTTGATAGAAGCGGGACGAGGAATGAGCAGTTCTTC. This chain joins TRBV29-1 and TRBJ2-1; 7 bases map to TRBD2. Per the germline V gene, CDR1 is SQVTM and CDR2 is ANQGSEA. The CDR3 runs 14 residues. Trimming took 3 bases from V and 7 from J; bases not matched to a gene: 9.

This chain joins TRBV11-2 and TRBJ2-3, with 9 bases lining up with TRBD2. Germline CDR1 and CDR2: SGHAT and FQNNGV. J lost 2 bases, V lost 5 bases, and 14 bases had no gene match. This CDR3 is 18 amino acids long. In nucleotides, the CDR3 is TGTGCCAGCAGCCCAACCGGCGGGCTAGCGGGACTCACAGATACGCAGTATTTT. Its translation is CASSPTGGLAGLTDTQYF.